This T cell receptor (beta chain) derives from a study of blood T cell repertoires in COVID-19. Study-wide background: T cells, B-cell-depleted T cells, or PBMCs supplied cDNA or gDNA.

Assay: immunoSEQ multiplex PCR; the TCRdb copy retains only in-frame clones and omits some. The profile shows about 430,000 clones, about 88% of them singletons. The V gene's germline CDR1 is SGHRS and CDR2 YFSETQ. V gave up 7 bases and J gave up 1 base; unmatched junction bases: 3. The CDR3 is 14 residues long. The cohort comprised adults aged 18 to 89 years residing in about 25 US areas. The sequenced sample consisted of PBMCs or T cells enriched from blood (not recorded which). The clonotype was recovered from a woman under 30 who had been exposed to COVID-19. The chain has TRBV5-1 and TRBJ2-2, with 8 bases matching TRBD1. The CDR3 bases are TGCGCCAGCGAGGGACAGGTGAACACCGGGGAGCTGTTTTTT. Its translation is CASEGQVNTGELFF.